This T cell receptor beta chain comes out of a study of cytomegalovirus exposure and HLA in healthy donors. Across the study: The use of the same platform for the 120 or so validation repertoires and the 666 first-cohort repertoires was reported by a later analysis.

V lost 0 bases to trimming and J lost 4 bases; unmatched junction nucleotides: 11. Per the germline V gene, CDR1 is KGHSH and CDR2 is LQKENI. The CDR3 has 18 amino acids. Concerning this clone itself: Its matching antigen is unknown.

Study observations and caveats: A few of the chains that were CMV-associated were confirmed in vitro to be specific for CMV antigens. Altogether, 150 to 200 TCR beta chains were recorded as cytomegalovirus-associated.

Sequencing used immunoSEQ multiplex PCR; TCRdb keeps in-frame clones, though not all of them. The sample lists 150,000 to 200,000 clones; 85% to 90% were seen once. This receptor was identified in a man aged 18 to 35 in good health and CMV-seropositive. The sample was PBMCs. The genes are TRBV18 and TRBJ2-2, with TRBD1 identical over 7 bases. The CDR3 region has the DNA TGTGCCAGCTCACCACCTTCCGGGACAGTTGGTAGCACCGGGGAGCTGTTTTTT. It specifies CASSPPSGTVGSTGELFF.